This T cell receptor beta chain stems from a study of CD4 T cells in relation to SARS-CoV-2 and coronaviruses. In the study overall: Controls used an HIV-1 Nef peptide pool or no peptide.

Data came from immunoSEQ multiplex PCR; TCRdb stores just in-frame clones and leaves some out. The table has approximately 21,000 clones, about 77% seen once. The germline CDR1 and CDR2 sequences are SGHRS and YFSETQ. The ends were cut back, 2 bases at V and 4 bases at J, with 14 bases in the middle. The CDR3 length is 15 residues. With respect to this clone: Its target is not known.

Before the COVID-19 pandemic, during about 2010-2018, CD4+ T cells were taken from unexposed donors. Isolation of CD4+ T cells took place after around 11 days in culture. PBMCs were plated at 1.5 million to 2 million per well in IL-2-containing medium. Fresh IL-2 medium replaced half the medium on days 3 and 7. This TCR was sampled from a human donor in good health. The rearrangement joins TRBV5-1 to TRBJ2-3; D gene unclear. Sequencing was done on a sample of CD4+ T cells from PBMCs, cultured in vitro. The CDR3 region has the DNA TGCGCCAGCAGCTTCATGCGCGGAGATTCAGATACGCAGTATTTT. As protein: CASSFMRGDSDTQYF. Combining the CDR3 with reference TRBV5-1 and TRBJ2-3 gives the whole variable domain KAGVTQTPRYLIKTRGQQVTLSCSPISGHRSVSWYQQTPGQGLQFLFEYFSETQRNKGNFPGRFSGRQFSNSRSEMNVSTLELGDSALYLCASSFMRGDSDTQYFGPGTRLTVL.